This T cell receptor (beta chain) stems from a study of T-cell reconstitution after alpha-beta-depleted transplantation in children. The CDR3 consists of 15 residues. CDR1 and CDR2 from the germline V gene are MNHEY and SVGAGI. V lost 0 bases, J lost 6 bases, and 14 bases lay in between. This clonotype has just a few counts. Antigen unknown. Study-wide results and caveats: The main origin of T-cell counts and diversity one year after transplant was newly produced T cells. Several hundred graft clones that had expanded were reportedly the source of alpha-beta T cells about two months after transplant. Elevated TCRbeta diversity at day 60 was traced, in some patients, to surviving recipient T cells and thymic progenitors.

Researchers prepared the TCRbeta library using unique molecular identifiers, the study reports. TCRdb reanalysed the PCR reads using MiXCR and keeps one entry per CDR3 protein. The sample includes around 700,000 distinct CDR3 sequences, over 10% of them seen just once. This TCR came from a girl aged 2-10 years with congenital amegakaryocytic thrombocytopenia, due to receive a stem cell transplant. This specimen was PBMCs, taken before TCRalphabeta/CD19-depleted stem cell transplant. V usage is TRBV6-5 and J usage is TRBJ1-2; maybe TRBD1 (5 bases). The CDR3 spells CASSYSTSGHDGYTF. CDR3 DNA sequence: TGTGCCAGCAGTTACTCGACGTCGGGGCACGATGGCTACACCTTC.